Below, 22 T cell receptor beta chains from the same sample are listed, as sequenced in a study of cytomegalovirus exposure and HLA in healthy donors. In the PCR, 60 Vbeta and 13 Jbeta primers were used. Libraries were prepared by immunoSEQ multiplex PCR; TCRdb keeps only in-frame clonotypes and omits some of them. The table lists over 150,000 clones, around 80% of them singletons, with 4.9% in the top ten. The material sequenced was PBMCs. These receptors were taken from a male donor in good health and CMV-seronegative.

This clone came up a few times. The CDR3 DNA reads TGTGCCAGCTCACCCCCTGCGGGACAGATCTACGAGCAGTACTTC. This encodes CASSPPAGQIYEQYF. The J gene is TRBJ2-7, the V gene TRBV18, with D possibly matching TRBD1 (7 bases). Trimming removed 3 bases at V and 3 bases at J, with 15 bases between. The CDR3 totals 15 residues. The V gene's germline CDR1 is KGHSH and CDR2 LQKENI.

The V call is TRBV6-5, the J call TRBJ2-1; tentative D call: TRBD2 (6 bases). Germline V gene lookup returns CDR1 MNHEY and CDR2 SVGAGI. The CDR3 extends over 14 amino acids. Trimming cost V 10 bases and J 9 bases, with 22 bases left between them. CDR3 residues: CATIAPGSITEQFF. The CDR3 DNA reads as TGTGCCACCATCGCCCCCGGGAGTATAACTGAGCAGTTCTTC.

A few counts support this clone. The gene calls are TRBV5-1 and TRBJ1-2, with a possible D match to TRBD1 (6 bases). CDR3 length: 14 residues. V lost 3 bases and J 6 bases, leaving 15 bases between the germline ends. Germline V gene sequence: CDR1 SGHRS, CDR2 YFSETQ. The CDR3 sequence: CASSSLSGADGYTF. The CDR3 DNA sequence: TGCGCCAGCAGCTCGCTCTCAGGGGCGGATGGCTACACCTTC.

With regard to this clone: The junction departs from the called germline gene at one end, perhaps through a read error. V and J are TRBV7-9 and TRBJ2-7, with D perhaps TRBD1 (6 bases). CDR1 SEHNR and CDR2 FQNEAQ come from the germline V gene (reference sequence). The CDR3 sequence is 15 residues long. The CDR3 DNA follows: TGTTCCAGCAGCGAGACAGGCTCCAGCTCCTACGAGCAGTACTTC. Translating gives CSSSETGSSSYEQYF.

The chain joins TRBV9 to TRBJ2-3; TRBD2 matches 10 bases. The J segment lost 1 base and the V segment lost 3 bases, leaving 5 bases of the junction unmatched. Looked up from germline, CDR1 is SGDLS and CDR2 is YYNGEE. The CDR3 loop spans 16 amino acids. CDR3 nucleotide sequence: TGTGCCAGCAGCGAAACCGGGACTAGCGGCACAGATACGCAGTATTTT. Encoded protein: CASSETGTSGTDTQYF.

J is TRBJ2-4 and V is TRBV5-1; D remains unclear. The germline CDR1 and CDR2 sequences are SGHRS and YFSETQ. This CDR3 contains 16 residues. V lost 1 base, J lost 0 bases, and 11 bases lay in between. The CDR3 loop reads CASSLLGHLAKNIQYF. The DNA of the CDR3 is TGCGCCAGCAGCTTGCTCGGTCACTTAGCCAAAAACATTCAGTACTTC.

A single count supports this clone. The chain recombines TRBV2 with TRBJ2-7, with 7 bases identical to TRBD1. The CDR3 totals 15 residues. With V trimmed by 6 bases and J by 3 bases, 11 bases remained unmatched. The V gene's germline CDR1 is SNHLY and CDR2 FYNNEI. CDR3 in DNA: TGTGCCAGCAGGTTTCTAGGGACAGAAAGCTACGAGCAGTACTTC. Translated, it gives CASRFLGTESYEQYF.

The chain couples TRBV5-1 to TRBJ2-2; 9 bases align to TRBD2. The CDR3 is made up of 15 amino acids. V gave up 2 bases and J gave up 3 bases; unmatched junction bases: 2. The germline V gene has CDR1 SGHRS and CDR2 YFSETQ. CDR3 residues: CASSFSGSDTGELFF. CDR3 bases: TGCGCCAGCAGCTTTAGCGGGAGTGACACCGGGGAGCTGTTTTTT. Using reference TRBV5-1 and TRBJ2-2 for the parts outside the CDR3, the full variable domain is KAGVTQTPRYLIKTRGQQVTLSCSPISGHRSVSWYQQTPGQGLQFLFEYFSETQRNKGNFPGRFSGRQFSNSRSEMNVSTLELGDSALYLCASSFSGSDTGELFFGEGSRLTVL.

This clone appeared a single time. This chain uses TRBV6-6 with TRBJ1-4, with D tentatively TRBD1 (5 bases). Trimming removed 7 bases at V and 6 bases at J, with 15 bases between. This CDR3 is built from 14 residues. Germline lookup yields CDR1 MNHNY and CDR2 SVGAGI (reference sequence). The CDR3 nucleotides read TGTGCCAGCATCTGGAAGGGCAGGGATGAAAAACTGTTTTTT. Translating it yields CASIWKGRDEKLFF.

The chain carries TRBV4-1 and TRBJ1-1; D perhaps matches TRBD1 (5 bases). The V end lost 1 base, the J end lost 1 base, and 10 bases lay between the germline ends. Looked up from germline, CDR1 is MGHRA and CDR2 is YSYEKL. The CDR3 sequence is 15 residues long. DNA of the CDR3: TGCGCCAGCAGCCAAGGGGGGAGGGGGAACACTGAAGCTTTCTTT. Amino acids: CASSQGGRGNTEAFF.

The chain recombines TRBV28 with TRBJ2-7; TRBD1 matches 9 bases. There are 17 residues in the CDR3. V gave up 1 base and J gave up 2 bases; unmatched junction bases: 9. Germline assignment: CDR1 MDHEN and CDR2 SYDVKM. CDR3 residues: CASSLSLGQGKTYEQYF. The CDR3 DNA follows: TGTGCCAGCAGTTTATCGTTGGGACAGGGTAAAACCTACGAGCAGTACTTC. Looking up the rest from reference TRBV28 and TRBJ2-7 gives the full variable domain: DVKVTQSSRYLVKRTGEKVFLECVQDMDHENMFWYRQDPGLGLRLIYFSYDVKMKEKGDIPEGYSVSREKKERFSLILESASTNQTSMYLCASSLSLGQGKTYEQYFGPGTRLTVT.

The rearrangement joins TRBV19 to TRBJ2-5, with D possibly being TRBD2 (5 bases). This CDR3 region has 15 residues. Per germline, CDR1 LNHDA and CDR2 SQIVND (reference sequence). V gave up 5 bases and J gave up 5 bases, with 18 bases separating them. CDR3 DNA: TGTGCCAGTAGTCCTCCCCCCGGGGTGGGCGAGACCCAGTACTTC. Translating it yields CASSPPPGVGETQYF.

A few counts support this clone. The V and J genes are TRBV5-1 and TRBJ1-6; D remains ambiguous. CDR1 SGHRS and CDR2 YFSETQ come from the germline V gene. The germline V and J ends were trimmed by 3 bases and 7 bases, with 11 bases remaining between them. CDR3 length: 14 residues. In nucleotides, the CDR3 is TGCGCCAGCAGCTCGGGAGACCAAAATTCACCCCTCCACTTT. It yields the protein CASSSGDQNSPLHF.

The V gene is TRBV6-5, the J gene TRBJ1-5; D unclear. Trimming stripped 8 bases from V and 4 bases from J, with 6 bases between. The germline V gene encodes CDR1 MNHEY and CDR2 SVGAGI. This CDR3 is built from 11 residues. The CDR3 DNA reads TGTGCCAGCGGGCAGAATCAGCCCCAGCATTTT. Protein sequence: CASGQNQPQHF.

This clone was counted a single time. The CDR3 here is CASSLQGAQETQYF. The DNA for the CDR3 is TGCGCCAGCAGCCTACAGGGAGCTCAAGAGACCCAGTACTTC. The chain employs TRBV5-1 and TRBJ2-5; perhaps TRBD1 as D (6 bases). CDR3 length: 14 residues. Between the trimmed V and J ends, which lost 4 bases and 2 bases, there was a span of 12 bases. The germline V gene has CDR1 SGHRS and CDR2 YFSETQ. Full variable domain (rest looked up from reference TRBV5-1 and TRBJ2-5): KAGVTQTPRYLIKTRGQQVTLSCSPISGHRSVSWYQQTPGQGLQFLFEYFSETQRNKGNFPGRFSGRQFSNSRSEMNVSTLELGDSALYLCASSLQGAQETQYFGPGTRLLVL.

This clone was found once. The V gene is TRBV9, the J gene TRBJ2-1; 7 bases map to TRBD2. The CDR3 is 14 residues long. Germline trimming cut 0 bases from V and 7 bases from J; bases unmatched to any gene: 4. Germline CDR1 is SGDLS and CDR2 is YYNGEE. The CDR3 region is CASSVALATNEQFF. CDR3 DNA: TGTGCCAGCAGCGTAGCACTAGCGACAAATGAGCAGTTCTTC. Full variable domain (remainder filled in from reference TRBV9 and TRBJ2-1): DSGVTQTPKHLITATGQRVTLRCSPRSGDLSVYWYQQSLDQGLQFLIQYYNGEERAKGNILERFSAQQFPDLHSELNLSSLELGDSALYFCASSVALATNEQFFGPGTRLTVL.

The sample holds one count of this clone. The rearrangement links TRBV9 to TRBJ1-1; D gene ambiguous. Germline V CDR1 and CDR2: SGDLS, YYNGEE. CDR3 size: 14 residues. Trimming took 2 bases from V and 1 from J, leaving 9 bases between them. CDR3 loop: CASSVDTRNTEAFF. CDR3 sequence (DNA): TGTGCCAGCAGCGTTGATACCAGGAACACTGAAGCTTTCTTT.

This chain links TRBV19 with TRBJ1-3; D is undetermined. This CDR3 is 11 amino acids long. Germline V gene data show CDR1 as LNHDA and CDR2 as SQIVND (reference sequence). V was pared by 3 bases and J by 8 bases, with 5 bases between. CDR3 region: CASSIRDTIYF. CDR3 in DNA: TGTGCCAGTAGTATTCGGGACACCATATATTTT.

This CDR3 reads CAWSPISGRAYEQYF. The CDR3 region has the DNA TGTGCCTGGAGTCCCATTAGCGGGAGGGCCTACGAGCAGTACTTC. V and J are TRBV30 and TRBJ2-7; 11 positions match TRBD2. Germline V gene data show CDR1 as GTSNPN and CDR2 as SVGIG (reference sequence). With 2 bases clipped from V and 2 bases from J, the junction kept 5 bases outside the gene matches. CDR3 length: 15 residues.

The CDR3 region is CASSDGSGRRPYEQYF. CDR3 nucleotides: TGTGCCAGCAGTGACGGTAGCGGGAGGAGGCCCTACGAGCAGTACTTC. The genes are TRBV6-1 and TRBJ2-7; 10 nucleotides agree with TRBD2. CDR1 is MNHNS and CDR2 is SASEGT in the germline V gene. V dropped 3 bases and J dropped 2; count of bases not matched to a gene: 7. The CDR3 runs 16 residues.

V and J are TRBV28 and TRBJ1-2, with D possibly being TRBD1 (5 bases). CDR1 is MDHEN, CDR2 SYDVKM, per germline. This CDR3 contains 14 residues. The V and J ends lost 5 bases and 7 bases respectively, with 17 bases between them. In DNA form, the CDR3 reads TGTGCCAGCAGTACGGGACTGACCGCTTTTGGCTACACCTTC. It is translated as CASSTGLTAFGYTF.

The DNA of the CDR3 is TGTGCCAGCAGTAATGGACTAGCGGGTCCTTACTACGAGCAGTACTTC. Amino acid sequence: CASSNGLAGPYYEQYF. This chain connects TRBV28 to TRBJ2-7, with 11 bases aligning to TRBD2. The CDR3 contains 16 residues. Germline assignment: CDR1 MDHEN and CDR2 SYDVKM. V was clipped by 5 bases and J by 3 bases; unmatched bases: 9.